This entry lists 22 T cell receptor beta chains sequenced from one sample in a study of T cell responses to AZD1222 COVID-19 vaccine. TCRdb keeps only in-frame clones here, not all; method: immunoSEQ multiplex PCR. The top ten clones hold about 4.1% of a sample with 140,000 to 150,000 clones, more than 85% of them seen once. Specimen: peripheral blood, collected 28 days after the second AZD1222 dose. The origin of the receptors is an adult who received the AZD1222 COVID-19 vaccine.

The chain has TRBV7-9 and TRBJ1-1; D gene uncertain. With 4 bases removed from V and 6 bases from J, the gap between germline ends came to 15 bases. CDR1 SEHNR and CDR2 FQNEAQ come from the germline V gene (reference sequence). The CDR3 contains 14 residues. The CDR3 loop is CASSYQVEIAEAFF. CDR3 nucleotides: TGTGCCAGCAGCTACCAGGTAGAAATCGCTGAAGCTTTCTTT.

This CDR3 is CATGRGDPQYF. CDR3 nucleotide sequence: TGTGCCACAGGCAGGGGGGATCCGCAGTATTTT. The chain joins TRBV2 to TRBJ2-3; TRBD1 might be the D (7 bases). The germline V gene has CDR1 SNHLY and CDR2 FYNNEI. The V end was cut by 10 bases, the J end by 10 bases, with 15 bases between. The CDR3 sequence is 11 residues long.

The gene calls are TRBV2 and TRBJ1-6, with 7 bases aligning to TRBD1. Germline-derived CDR1 and CDR2 are SNHLY and FYNNEI. Unmatched junction bases numbered 5, after V lost 6 bases and J lost 0 bases. The CDR3 extends over 16 amino acids. CDR3 amino acids: CASRTTGSSYNSPLHF. The CDR3 nucleotides read TGTGCCAGCAGAACGACAGGGAGCTCCTATAATTCACCCCTCCACTTT.

In its sample, this clone was seen once. The chain has TRBV2 and TRBJ2-7, with D possibly being TRBD2 (5 bases). V lost 2 bases, J lost 6 bases, and 8 bases lay in between. CDR1 is SNHLY and CDR2 is FYNNEI in the germline V gene. The CDR3 length is 12 residues. The CDR3 region is CASSERGPEQYF. CDR3 in DNA: TGTGCCAGCAGTGAACGAGGGCCCGAGCAGTACTTC.

This chain connects TRBV7-9 to TRBJ1-5; D not certain. Germline V gene lookup returns CDR1 SEHNR and CDR2 FQNEAQ (reference sequence). V was trimmed by 8 bases and J by 7 bases, leaving 12 bases between them. The CDR3 covers 12 residues. CDR3 DNA: TGTGCCAGCGGAGAAGAGGAACAGCCCCAGCATTTT. Its translation: CASGEEEQPQHF. Together with reference TRBV7-9 and TRBJ1-5, the CDR3 gives the full variable domain: DTGVSQNPRHKITKRGQNVTFRCDPISEHNRLYWYRQTLGQGPEFLTYFQNEAQLEKSRLLSDRFSAERPKGSFSTLEIQRTEQGDSAMYLCASGEEEQPQHFGDGTRLSIL.

The chain is built from TRBV10-3 and TRBJ2-1; 7 positions match TRBD2. This CDR3 has 13 amino acids. Looked up from germline, CDR1 is ENHRY and CDR2 is SYGVKD. Germline trimming cut 10 bases from V and 4 bases from J; bases unmatched to any gene: 7. The CDR3 DNA follows: TGTGCCACCTCCCCGCGGGAGTACAATGAGCAGTTCTTC. This translates into CATSPREYNEQFF.

The chain is built from TRBV27 and TRBJ1-2; D gene ambiguous. The CDR3 totals 14 residues. The V and J ends lost 5 bases and 2 bases respectively, with 12 bases between them. CDR1 is MNHEY, CDR2 SMNVEV, per germline (reference sequence). The CDR3 nucleotides are TGTGCCAGCAGTCCCCTCGGGCCGAACTATGGCTACACCTTC. It specifies CASSPLGPNYGYTF.

CDR3 DNA: TGTGCCAGCTCACCACTTCGGACCGGGACAGGGTCCCAAGAGACCCAGTACTTC. The encoded protein is CASSPLRTGTGSQETQYF. The rearrangement joins TRBV18 to TRBJ2-5; TRBD1 agrees at 9 bases. V lost 1 base and J lost 1; bases outside the gene matches: 10. The CDR3 extends over 18 amino acids. Germline CDR1 and CDR2: KGHSH and LQKENI. The full variable domain, in which reference TRBV18 and TRBJ2-5 provide the parts outside the CDR3, is NAGVMQNPRHLVRRRGQEARLRCSPMKGHSHVYWYRQLPEEGLKFMVYLQKENIIDESGMPKERFSAEFPKEGPSILRIQQVVRGDSAAYFCASSPLRTGTGSQETQYFGPGTRLLVL.

The chain is built from TRBV10-3 and TRBJ2-1, with TRBD2 as a possible D gene (6 bases). Germline CDR1 reads ENHRY; CDR2 reads SYGVKD. CDR3 size: 14 residues. The V and J ends lost 6 bases and 3 bases respectively, with 12 bases between them. Here the CDR3 reads CAIRSGTHYNEQFF. The CDR3 DNA follows: TGTGCCATCAGATCCGGGACTCACTACAATGAGCAGTTCTTC.

The DNA of the CDR3 is TGTGCCAGCAGCGACGGGACAGGAAAGTACTATGGCTACACCTTC. Protein sequence: CASSDGTGKYYGYTF. The chain employs TRBV9 and TRBJ1-2; 8 bases are shared with TRBD1. The V gene end was trimmed by 3 bases and the J gene end by 3 bases; junction bases not matched to a gene: 7. Germline CDR1 SGDLS, CDR2 YYNGEE. CDR3 length: 15 amino acids.

This clone was recorded a few times. J is TRBJ1-4 and V is TRBV5-1, with D possibly being TRBD1 (5 bases). Trimming took off 0 bases at V and 3 bases at J, with 9 bases between the two ends. The germline V gene has CDR1 SGHRS and CDR2 YFSETQ. The CDR3 has 15 residues. In nucleotides, the CDR3 is TGCGCCAGCAGCTTGGGGCAGGGCCCTAATGAAAAACTGTTTTTT. Its protein product is CASSLGQGPNEKLFF. The variable domain in full, with the rest retrieved from reference TRBV5-1 and TRBJ1-4, is KAGVTQTPRYLIKTRGQQVTLSCSPISGHRSVSWYQQTPGQGLQFLFEYFSETQRNKGNFPGRFSGRQFSNSRSEMNVSTLELGDSALYLCASSLGQGPNEKLFFGSGTQLSVL.

The rearrangement uses TRBV7-9 and TRBJ1-3; maybe TRBD1 (6 bases). V shed 6 bases and J shed 2 bases, with 14 bases lying between them. This CDR3 region has 15 residues. Germline CDR1 reads SEHNR; CDR2 reads FQNEAQ (reference sequence). In DNA form, the CDR3 reads TGTGCCAGCAGGGAGGCCAACAGGGCTGGAAACACCATATATTTT. As protein: CASREANRAGNTIYF.

This chain uses TRBV9 with TRBJ2-1; 12 bases map to TRBD1. V gave up 4 bases and J gave up 9 bases; unmatched junction bases: 11. The germline V gene encodes CDR1 SGDLS and CDR2 YYNGEE. The CDR3 runs to 16 residues. The CDR3 reads CASSPLTGTGGTEQFF. CDR3 bases: TGTGCCAGCAGCCCTCTCACCGGGACAGGGGGCACTGAGCAGTTCTTC.

This chain links TRBV29-1 with TRBJ2-7; 7 bases align to TRBD1. The CDR3 consists of 14 residues. Germline CDR1 reads SQVTM; CDR2 reads ANQGSEA. The V gene end was trimmed by 2 bases and the J gene end by 4 bases; junction bases not matched to a gene: 8. The CDR3 sequence is CSVEKTGSEYEQYF. Written as DNA, the CDR3 is TGCAGCGTTGAAAAGACAGGGAGTGAGTACGAGCAGTACTTC.

This chain connects TRBV15 to TRBJ1-1; D is unclear. The CDR3 is 15 residues long. The V gene lost 5 bases and the J gene lost 3 bases, with 16 bases spanning the gap. CDR1 is LNHNV and CDR2 is YYDKDF in the germline V gene (reference sequence). As DNA, the CDR3 is TGTGCCACCAGCTCCCCGACGGAGGGATACACTGAAGCTTTCTTT. Protein: CATSSPTEGYTEAFF.

The chain has TRBV7-2 and TRBJ2-7; 15 bases line up with TRBD2. Germline CDR1 SGHTA, CDR2 FQGNSA. The V segment lost 5 bases and the J segment 5 bases; nucleotides outside the gene matches: 7. The CDR3 runs to 16 residues. In DNA form, the CDR3 reads TGTGCCAGCAGCGAGTGGGGACTAGCGGGAGGAAACGAGCAGTACTTC. Encoded protein: CASSEWGLAGGNEQYF. The variable domain in full, with the rest retrieved from reference TRBV7-2 and TRBJ2-7, is GAGVSQSPSNKVTEKGKDVELRCDPISGHTALYWYRQSLGQGLEFLIYFQGNSAPDKSGLPSDRFSAERTGGSVSTLTIQRTQQEDSAVYLCASSEWGLAGGNEQYFGPGTRLTVT.

V and J are TRBV4-1 and TRBJ1-1, with a weak D call TRBD1 (5 bases). The CDR3 extends over 15 amino acids. Germline V gene lookup returns CDR1 MGHRA and CDR2 YSYEKL. Trimming took off 4 bases at V and 1 base at J, with 13 bases between the two ends. The chain's CDR3 is CASSRTGTGNTEAFF. CDR3 in DNA: TGCGCCAGCAGCCGCACCGGGACGGGGAACACTGAAGCTTTCTTT.

The rearrangement joins TRBV12-3 or TRBV12-4 to TRBJ2-1; maybe TRBD1 (5 bases). Between the trimmed V and J ends, which lost 3 bases and 15 bases, there was a span of 12 bases. The CDR3 has 11 residues. The CDR3 sequence is CASSLGPDPFF. Here the CDR3 DNA reads TGTGCCAGCAGTTTGGGGCCGGACCCGTTCTTC.

V and J are TRBV12-3 or TRBV12-4 and TRBJ1-3; D remains unclear. The CDR3 has 13 amino acids. V was shortened by 10 bases and J by 0 bases, with 10 bases between the two germline ends. This chain's CDR3 is CATRRVSGNTIYF. CDR3 bases: TGTGCCACGCGACGAGTCTCTGGAAACACCATATATTTT.

The gene calls are TRBV18 and TRBJ1-2; D possibly corresponds to TRBD1 (5 bases). The CDR3 contains 14 residues. V lost 2 bases, J lost 8 bases, and 15 bases lay in between. Germline V gene data show CDR1 as KGHSH and CDR2 as LQKENI. CDR3 protein: CASSPTGGRSGYTF. The CDR3 coding sequence is TGTGCCAGCTCACCAACGGGGGGTAGAAGCGGCTACACCTTC.

The V call is TRBV28, the J call TRBJ1-1; D gene unclear. This CDR3 is built from 11 residues. Trimming left V 9 bases short and J 3 bases short, with 8 bases between. Looked up from germline, CDR1 is MDHEN and CDR2 is SYDVKM. CDR3 nucleotides: TGTGCCAGTGGTTCTCACACTGAAGCTTTCTTT. Amino acids: CASGSHTEAFF.

The CDR3 reads CASSYSGAGTEAFF. The CDR3 DNA sequence: TGTGCCAGCAGTTACTCAGGGGCGGGCACTGAAGCTTTCTTT. The chain carries TRBV6-5 and TRBJ1-1, with a possible D match to TRBD1 (5 bases). This CDR3 spans 14 amino acids. Trimming stripped 0 bases from V and 4 bases from J, with 9 bases between. From germline, CDR1 is MNHEY and CDR2 SVGAGI.